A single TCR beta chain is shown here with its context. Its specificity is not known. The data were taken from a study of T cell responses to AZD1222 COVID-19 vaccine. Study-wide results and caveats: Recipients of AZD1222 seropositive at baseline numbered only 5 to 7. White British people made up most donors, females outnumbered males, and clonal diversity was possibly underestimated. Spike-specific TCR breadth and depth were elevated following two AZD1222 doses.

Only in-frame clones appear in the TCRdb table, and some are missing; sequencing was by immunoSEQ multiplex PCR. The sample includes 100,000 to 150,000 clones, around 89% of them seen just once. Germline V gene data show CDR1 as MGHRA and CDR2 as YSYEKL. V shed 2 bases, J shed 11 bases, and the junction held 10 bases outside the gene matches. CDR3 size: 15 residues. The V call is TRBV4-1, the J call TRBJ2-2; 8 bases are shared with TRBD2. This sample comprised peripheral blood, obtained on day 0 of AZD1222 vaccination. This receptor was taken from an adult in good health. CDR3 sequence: CASSQSGGHAVELFF. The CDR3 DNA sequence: TGCGCCAGCAGCCAAAGCGGGGGCCACGCCGTTGAGCTGTTTTTT.